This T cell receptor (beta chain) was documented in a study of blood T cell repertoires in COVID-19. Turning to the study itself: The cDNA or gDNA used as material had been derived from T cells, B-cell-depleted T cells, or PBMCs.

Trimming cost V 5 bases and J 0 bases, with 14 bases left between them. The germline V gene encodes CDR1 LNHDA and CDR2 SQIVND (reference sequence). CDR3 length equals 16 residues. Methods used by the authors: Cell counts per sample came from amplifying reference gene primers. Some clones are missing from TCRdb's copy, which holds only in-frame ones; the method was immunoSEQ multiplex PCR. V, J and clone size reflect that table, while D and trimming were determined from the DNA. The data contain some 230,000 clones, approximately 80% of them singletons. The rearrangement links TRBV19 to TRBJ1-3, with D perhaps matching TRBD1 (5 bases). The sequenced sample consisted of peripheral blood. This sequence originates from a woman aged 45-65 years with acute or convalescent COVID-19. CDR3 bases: TGTGCCAGTAGTCCTTCGACAGCGAACTCTGGAAACACCATATATTTT. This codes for CASSPSTANSGNTIYF.